This TCR beta chain appears in the sequencing data of a study of post-analysis software for immune sequencing data (dated by TCRdb to between 2014 and 2017). Notes on the research overall: The recorded disease courses included relapsing-remitting, secondary progressive and progressive-relapsing multiple sclerosis, and some patients had no subtype annotation. Patient repertoires were compared against roughly 12 previously published healthy control repertoires from donors aged 6 to 25 years. A subset of samples was prepared in parallel using single-end sample barcoding, then pooled and co-amplified after Illumina adapter ligation.

Including the terminal cysteine and phenylalanine, the CDR3 comprises 16 residues. The retained sequence is limited to the CDR3, 48 bases, with the frame set at the first base. The germline V gene (reference sequence) supplies CDR1 PRHDT and CDR2 FYEKMQ. V and J are trimmed by 4 bases and 6 bases, and the gene matches miss 8 bases of the junction. To demonstrate the VDJtools post-analysis software, the study profiled TCR beta repertoires from the peripheral blood of about 13 young patients with multiple sclerosis. The patients with multiple sclerosis were children and adolescents between about 6 and 17 years of age. Library generation was performed with PCR. Sequencing used an Illumina HiSeq 2500. To reduce PCR and sequencing biases, unique molecular identifiers were built into the TCR beta cDNA libraries. Roughly 500,000 cDNA molecules were obtained for every 1 to 10 million input T cells, so each molecule roughly corresponded to one T cell. Patient libraries were prepared and sequenced with the same protocol used for the earlier healthy control dataset. Within a given batch, samples were prepared together, multiplexed and sequenced on the same HiSeq lane. The authors' pipeline ran thus. MIGEC was used to process the raw barcoded reads, and molecular identifier groups with only a single read were discarded before consensus assembly and CDR3 extraction. Clonotype tables were post-analysed with VDJtools, normalizing diversity by down-sampling all datasets to the smallest sample size. To correct batch-related cross-sample contamination, repertoire overlap clustering matched CDR3 amino acid sequences but not nucleotide sequences. TCRdb trimmed the raw reads at Q25, called clones with MiXCR and kept productive beta chains. Merged by CDR3 protein, the rows form single entries marked with the most common genes and DNA. These V and J calls derive from TCRdb rather than the authors' analysis. The sample has about 540,000 distinct CDR3 sequences on record, about a third of them singletons. Jointly, the top ten make up around 5.9% of the sample.

Concerning this clonotype itself: Its antigen has not been determined. No much larger clone is present one base from it, and per-base qualities are unavailable.

The paper's findings and limits, for the study overall: The control group was slightly older than the multiple sclerosis patient group. Compared with controls, multiple sclerosis patients had significantly lower normalized Chao1 diversity, a finding suggesting substantial peripheral T-cell clonal expansion. A handful of TRBV segments, including TRBV5-6, TRBV5-1 and TRBV20-1, were significantly more frequent in patients than controls. When samples were clustered directly using the F measure, samples prepared in the same batch co-clustered strongly, which prompted a batch-effect correction.

Sequencing was done on a sample of blood. Here the chain combines TRBV13 and TRBJ2-7, with 14 bases matching TRBD2. The sequence came from a girl aged 2-17 years with multiple sclerosis. The nucleotide sequence is given as TGTGCCAGCAGCTGGGGACTAGCGGGGGAGGGGAGCGAGCAGTACTTC. Its protein reads: CASSWGLAGEGSEQYF.